What follows is one T cell receptor (beta chain) and its context. Its antigen remains unidentified. No base quality information exists; no much larger clone differs at one position. These data come from a study of cytomegalovirus exposure and HLA in healthy donors (dated by TCRdb to about 2017). About the investigation overall: According to an earlier analysis of 450 to 650 of the donors, some 180 million T cells yielded some 110 million unique TCR beta sequences and about 300 Gb of sequence data. A later analysis re-analyzed previously published TCR beta repertoires from hundreds of donors and added high-resolution HLA genotyping to study TCR occurrence patterns. The number of typed donors differed by locus: about 620-630 for A, B, C, DRB1 and DQB1; approximately 520 for DQA1; 606 for DPA1; and around 450 for DPB1. Across 398 genotyped donors of the cohort, an average of about 200,000 unique TCR beta nucleotide sequences per donor were sequenced, and roughly 17% of those sequences were non-productive. A later genetic analysis took genome-wide SNP genotypes for about 65% of the 666 donors and used that subset as a discovery cohort. The later analysis used no new phenotypic data to find candidate immune exposures, relying instead on TCR beta sequences and their occurrence across donors. The study aimed to test whether signatures of past pathogen exposure could be identified by cataloging public T cell receptors. In an earlier analysis of 587 of the donors, high-throughput TCR beta sequencing was used to judge whether each TCR beta V gene segment behaved as functional or pseudogenic. Donor age, sex, ethnicity and CMV serostatus were compiled alongside the repertoire data. A separate validation cohort of 100 to 150 different subjects was used in addition to the approximately 640-subject first cohort. The study profiled the T cell repertoires of hundreds of subjects by immunosequencing and related them to cytomegalovirus serostatus. High-throughput TCR immunosequencing, statistical association of individual TCRs with disease status, and machine learning were combined to predict cytomegalovirus infection status. Because of strong linkage in the cohort, five DR-DQ haplotypes were treated as single units for association and clustering. An early release that covered roughly 600 HLA-typed donors contained 300 to 350 gigabases of sequencing data and 75 million to 100 million unique TCR sequences. The genetic ancestry cluster associated with self-reported Caucasian donors included about 84% of the roughly 380 genotyped donors. HLA typing included class I and class II loci at four-digit resolution. Every discovery cohort repertoire had been produced on one sequencing platform. General findings and caveats noted by the study authors: The study listed 164 TCR beta chains as associated with cytomegalovirus. A further reported finding was that TCR beta sequences accurately predicted the HLA-A and HLA-B alleles for most subjects in the first cohort. A later analysis found that TCR association rates varied across HLA loci, with DRB1 alleles showing the most associated TCRs and HLA-C alleles the fewest. CMV serostatus was the only immune exposure information available for the cohort. Some IMGT-functional V segments, including TRBV6-2 and TRBV6-3, could not be told apart with the 87-base-pair reads, so those segments were excluded. Three of the identified cytomegalovirus-associated TCR beta chains were confirmed in vitro to be specific for cytomegalovirus antigens. In a later analysis, around 17,000 TCR beta sequences were associated with specific HLA alleles at a false discovery rate of 0.05. Most TCR sequences were observed very rarely across donors, whereas some public TCRs were present in many individuals. A group of highly shared sequence variants was considered likely to be a technical artifact of the sequencing pipeline. V-gene and J-gene trimming of TCR beta chains was associated with a missense DCLRE1C variant in a later genetic analysis, and the association was replicated in an independent cohort. Because counts were too low, about 18 rarely observed V segments, including chromosome 9 orphons, were excluded from the earlier analysis of about 500 of the donors. Linkage disequilibrium might explain the correlated functional status among segregating V segments, but an unknown experimental factor could not be ruled out. The authors suggested that the approach could potentially be generalized to other disease states and immunological phenotypes. When HLA alleles, especially DR and DQ, strongly co-occurred, attributing TCR associations to individual alleles was difficult. In a later analysis, most CMV-associated TCR beta chains were found to appear HLA-restricted, with HLA associations seemingly driven largely by CMV exposure. Compared with the approximately 710-donor mean, donors in an Asian-associated ancestry cluster had fewer N-insertions in productive TCRs, according to a later genetic analysis. The cohort was sequenced for TCR beta chains only, and without alpha or paired-chain data the features that could be detected were limited. An earlier analysis of around 500 of the donors showed that most TCR beta V segments appeared in productive rearrangements either about 87% or about 30% of the time, which broadly matched IMGT annotations. Cytomegalovirus status was reported to be diagnosed by the classifier with high specificity and sensitivity in both the original and validation cohorts. In a later analysis, several top co-occurrence clusters were reported to appear linked to parvovirus B19, influenza, CMV and Epstein-Barr virus. Because HLA typing was unavailable for some donors at each locus, only the typed subset was used in association tests. In a later analysis, HLA-associated TCR beta chains were found to be more clonally expanded and to have lower generation probabilities than equally common non-associated chains. The presence/absence analyses assumed that sequencing depth was roughly uniform across donors, and that assumption may not be true.

In total, approximately 610 healthy bone marrow donors made up the cohort. All cohort members were sampled while nominally healthy, although unrecorded immune exposures were likely present. The donor was CMV seronegative and was included in the group of under 450 seronegative cohort members. A peripheral blood sample was provided by each donor, and peripheral blood mononuclear cells were used for TCR beta sequencing. The Qiagen DNeasy Blood Extraction Kit was used to extract genomic DNA from the blood cell samples. The library was prepared using the immunoSEQ multiplex PCR assay. A mixture of 60 forward primers for TCR Vbeta segments and 13 reverse primers for TCR Jbeta segments was used in the multiplex PCR. A multiplex PCR assay on genomic DNA amplified the CDR3 region of rearranged TCR beta genes. The Illumina HiSeq System was used to sequence the amplified TCR beta libraries as 87-base-pair reads. Concerning the study's data processing: A later analysis tallied about 77 million unique TCR beta chains across the 700 or so repertoires, and around 10 million of those chains were shared by two or more donors. To remove PCR and sequencing errors, raw reads were error-corrected and collapsed into unique sequences using a nearest-neighbor algorithm that merged closely related sequences. Alignment of CDR3 sequences to IMGT reference sequences was used to assign V, D and J gene segments. Each retained sequence needed at least a six-nucleotide match to both a V gene segment and a J gene segment. A rearrangement counted as productive if the CDR3 had no stop codons and remained in frame with V and J, and every other rearrangement counted as non-productive. Following IMGT convention, CDR3 was defined as the stretch from the second conserved V-encoded cysteine up to the conserved J-encoded phenylalanine. The earlier analysis of around 640 of the donors excluded sequences that lacked an unambiguous match to a single V gene segment. An earlier analysis of 587 of the donors classified V segments as functional when productive rearrangements were above 56.7% and as segregating when the standard deviation between donors was above 5%. A statistical classification framework was built for diagnosing cytomegalovirus status from the catalog of TCR beta chain sequences. In a later analysis, TCR nucleotide sequences were compared against IMGT/GENE-DB human TR gene sequences so that V and J genes could be assigned. In a later analysis, CDR3 sequences and most-parsimonious VDJ recombination scenarios were assigned using the TCRdist pipeline. In a later analysis, each TCR beta chain was defined by its CDR3 amino acid sequence together with its V-gene family, and reads without a unique V-gene family were excluded. As a way to deal with suspected cross-contamination and a sequencing artifact, a later analysis dropped approximately 590 nucleotide sequences that were highly shared and had low generation probability. In a later analysis, a clonal expansion index for each public chain was calculated from normalized within-repertoire ranks of inferred template counts. A later analysis computed generation probabilities with a VDJ recombination model fitted to out-of-frame rearrangements, and checked the results against IGoR. In a later analysis, TCR-TCR, TCR-HLA and TCR-CMV co-occurrence was scored with hypergeometric tests, and a repertoire-size bias correction was applied to TCR pairs. In a later analysis, false discovery rates were estimated by permuting HLA or CMV assignments 20 times. In a later analysis, co-occurring TCRs were grouped using DBSCAN, with TCRdist sequence similarity added in when clustering inside HLA-allele-positive subsets. For co-occurrence clustering, repertoires with fewer than 30,000 or more than 120,000 public chains were excluded, along with roughly five repertoires with anomalous nucleotide sharing. TCRdb provides this immuneACCESS table in a form limited to in-frame rearrangements. Some clones are lacking; in checked studies, under half of them reflect an unresolved V gene, and why the rest are absent is not known. The V and J calls and clone size were taken over from that table, and D and trimming were inferred from the DNA. A total of fewer than 120,000 clones appear in this sample, approximately 83% of them only once. The top ten clones comprise around 1.9% of the sample.

The germline V end is reduced by 5 bases and the J end by 0 bases; junction bases left unmatched: 7. From the cysteine through the phenylalanine, the CDR3 covers 15 amino acids. CDR3 DNA is the only sequence kept; it has 45 bases, read in frame from the first base. Via the germline V gene, CDR1 is SGHRS and CDR2 YFSETQ. The receptor comes from a middle-aged man in good health and CMV-seronegative. The specimen was PBMCs. This sequence uses TRBV5-1 and TRBJ2-7; 8 central bases correspond to TRBD1. The CDR3 here reads CASSLPGTGSYEQYF. The sequence in DNA is TGCGCCAGCAGTCTACCCGGGACAGGCTCCTACGAGCAGTACTTC.